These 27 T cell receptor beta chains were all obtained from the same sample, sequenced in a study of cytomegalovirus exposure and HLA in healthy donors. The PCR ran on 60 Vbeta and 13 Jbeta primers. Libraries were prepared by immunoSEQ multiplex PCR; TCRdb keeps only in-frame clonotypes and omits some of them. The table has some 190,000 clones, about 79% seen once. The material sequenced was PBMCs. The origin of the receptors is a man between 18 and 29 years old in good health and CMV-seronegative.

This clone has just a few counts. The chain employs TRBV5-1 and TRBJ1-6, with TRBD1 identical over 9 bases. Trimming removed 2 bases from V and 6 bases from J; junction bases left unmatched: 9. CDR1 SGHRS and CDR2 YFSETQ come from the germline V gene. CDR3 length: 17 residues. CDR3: CASSFDTLDRGNSPLHF. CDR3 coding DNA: TGCGCCAGCAGCTTCGACACCCTGGACAGGGGTAATTCACCCCTCCACTTT.

The DNA for the CDR3 is TGCGCCAGCAGCCAAGAATTTACAGGGGGGGTTCTTGGCTACACCTTC. It yields the protein CASSQEFTGGVLGYTF. The chain couples TRBV4-1 to TRBJ1-2, with 8 nucleotides matching TRBD1. The CDR3 runs 16 residues. Germline loops: CDR1 MGHRA, CDR2 YSYEKL. V was clipped by 0 bases and J by 7 bases; unmatched bases: 10.

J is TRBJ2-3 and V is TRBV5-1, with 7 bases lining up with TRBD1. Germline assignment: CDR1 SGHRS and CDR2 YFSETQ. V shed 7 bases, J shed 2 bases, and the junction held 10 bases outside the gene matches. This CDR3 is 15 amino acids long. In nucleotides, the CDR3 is TGCGCCAGCTGCCCGAACAGGGGATCCACAGATACGCAGTATTTT. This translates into CASCPNRGSTDTQYF. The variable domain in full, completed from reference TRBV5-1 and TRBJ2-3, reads KAGVTQTPRYLIKTRGQQVTLSCSPISGHRSVSWYQQTPGQGLQFLFEYFSETQRNKGNFPGRFSGRQFSNSRSEMNVSTLELGDSALYLCASCPNRGSTDTQYFGPGTRLTVL.

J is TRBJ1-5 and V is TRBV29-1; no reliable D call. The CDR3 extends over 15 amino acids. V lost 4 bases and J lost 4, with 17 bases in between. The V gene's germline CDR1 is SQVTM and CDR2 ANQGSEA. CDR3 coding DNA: TGCAGCGTTGTTATTGGGGAGCACTCAAATCAGCCCCAGCATTTT. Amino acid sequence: CSVVIGEHSNQPQHF.

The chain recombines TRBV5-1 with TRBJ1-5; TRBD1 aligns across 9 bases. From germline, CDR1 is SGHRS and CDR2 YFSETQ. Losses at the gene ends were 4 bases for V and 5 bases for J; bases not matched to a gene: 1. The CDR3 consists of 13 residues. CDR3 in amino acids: CASSRDRDQPQHF. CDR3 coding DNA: TGCGCCAGCAGCAGGGACAGGGATCAGCCCCAGCATTTT.

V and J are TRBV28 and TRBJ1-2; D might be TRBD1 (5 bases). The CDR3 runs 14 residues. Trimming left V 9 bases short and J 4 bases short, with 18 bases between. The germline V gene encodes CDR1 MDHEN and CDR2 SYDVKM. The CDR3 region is CASKGAQWGYGYTF. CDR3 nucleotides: TGTGCCAGTAAAGGGGCTCAATGGGGCTATGGCTACACCTTC.

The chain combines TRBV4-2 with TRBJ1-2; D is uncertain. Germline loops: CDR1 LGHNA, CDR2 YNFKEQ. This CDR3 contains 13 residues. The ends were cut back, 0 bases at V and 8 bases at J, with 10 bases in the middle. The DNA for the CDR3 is TGTGCCAGCAGCCAAGAGGGCCCCTTGGGCTACACCTTC. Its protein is CASSQEGPLGYTF.

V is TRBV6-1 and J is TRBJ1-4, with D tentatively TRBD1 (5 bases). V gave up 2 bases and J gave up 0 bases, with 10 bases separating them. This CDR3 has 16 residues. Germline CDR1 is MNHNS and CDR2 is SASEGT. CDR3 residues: CASSERGGATNEKLFF. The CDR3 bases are TGTGCCAGCAGTGAACGGGGGGGTGCAACTAATGAAAAACTGTTTTTT.

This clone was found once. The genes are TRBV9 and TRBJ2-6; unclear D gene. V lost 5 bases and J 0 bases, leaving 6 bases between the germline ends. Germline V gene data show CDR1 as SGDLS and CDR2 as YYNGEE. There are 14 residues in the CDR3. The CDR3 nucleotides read TGTGCCAGCAGTGGTAGCTCTGGGGCCAACGTCCTGACTTTC. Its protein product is CASSGSSGANVLTF.

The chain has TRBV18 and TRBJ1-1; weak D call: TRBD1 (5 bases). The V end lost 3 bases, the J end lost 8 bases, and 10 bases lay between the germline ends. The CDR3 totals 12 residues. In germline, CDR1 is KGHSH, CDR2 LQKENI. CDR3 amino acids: CASSPRDQEAFF. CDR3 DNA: TGTGCCAGCTCACCGCGGGACCAGGAAGCTTTCTTT.

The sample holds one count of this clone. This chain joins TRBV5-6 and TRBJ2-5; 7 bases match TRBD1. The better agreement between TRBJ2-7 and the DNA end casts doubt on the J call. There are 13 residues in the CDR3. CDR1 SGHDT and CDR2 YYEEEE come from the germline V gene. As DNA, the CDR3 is TGTGCCAGCAGCTTGTACAGGGGCTACGAGCAGTACTTC. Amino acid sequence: CASSLYRGYEQYF.

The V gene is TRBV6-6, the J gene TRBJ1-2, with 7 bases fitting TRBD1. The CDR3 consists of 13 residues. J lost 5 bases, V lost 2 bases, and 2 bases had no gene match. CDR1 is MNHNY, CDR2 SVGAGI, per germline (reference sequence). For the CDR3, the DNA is TGTGCCAGCAGTTACGGGACAGTGTATGGCTACACCTTC. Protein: CASSYGTVYGYTF.

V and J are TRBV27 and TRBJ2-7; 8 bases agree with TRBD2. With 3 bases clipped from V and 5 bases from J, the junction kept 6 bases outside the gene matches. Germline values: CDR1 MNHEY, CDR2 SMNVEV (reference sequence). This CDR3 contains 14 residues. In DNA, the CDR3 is TGTGCCAGCAGTTTCGGGGGGGGGCTGGACGAGCAGTACTTC. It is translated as CASSFGGGLDEQYF.

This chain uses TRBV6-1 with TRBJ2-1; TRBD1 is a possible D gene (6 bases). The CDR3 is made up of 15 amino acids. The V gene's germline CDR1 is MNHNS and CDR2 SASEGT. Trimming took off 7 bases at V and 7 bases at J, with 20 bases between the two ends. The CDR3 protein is CASTPLQGPGNEQFF. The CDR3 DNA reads TGTGCCAGCACCCCGTTACAGGGTCCCGGGAATGAGCAGTTCTTC.

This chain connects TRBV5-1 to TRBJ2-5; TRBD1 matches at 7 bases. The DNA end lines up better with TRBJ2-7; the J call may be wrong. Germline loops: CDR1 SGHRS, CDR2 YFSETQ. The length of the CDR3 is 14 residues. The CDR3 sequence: CASSLAGTAYEQYF. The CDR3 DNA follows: TGCGCCAGCAGCCTCGCCGGGACAGCCTACGAGCAGTACTTC.

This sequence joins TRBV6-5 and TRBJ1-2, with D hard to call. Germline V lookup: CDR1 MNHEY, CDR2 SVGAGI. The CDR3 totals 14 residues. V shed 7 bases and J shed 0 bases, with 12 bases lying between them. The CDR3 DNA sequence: TGTGCCAGCACGTGGACTTCTACTAACTATGGCTACACCTTC. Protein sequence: CASTWTSTNYGYTF.

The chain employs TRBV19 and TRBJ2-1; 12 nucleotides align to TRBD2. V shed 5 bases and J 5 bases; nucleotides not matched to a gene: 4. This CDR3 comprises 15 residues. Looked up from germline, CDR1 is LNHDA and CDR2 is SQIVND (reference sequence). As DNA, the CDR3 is TGTGCCAGTAGTTATGCTAGCGGGAGGGACAATGAGCAGTTCTTC. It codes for CASSYASGRDNEQFF.

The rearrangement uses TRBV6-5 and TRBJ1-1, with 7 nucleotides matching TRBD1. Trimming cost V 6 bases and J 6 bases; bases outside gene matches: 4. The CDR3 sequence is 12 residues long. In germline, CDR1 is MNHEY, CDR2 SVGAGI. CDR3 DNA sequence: TGTGCCAGCAGCCACACAGGGGCTGAAGCTTTCTTT. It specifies CASSHTGAEAFF.

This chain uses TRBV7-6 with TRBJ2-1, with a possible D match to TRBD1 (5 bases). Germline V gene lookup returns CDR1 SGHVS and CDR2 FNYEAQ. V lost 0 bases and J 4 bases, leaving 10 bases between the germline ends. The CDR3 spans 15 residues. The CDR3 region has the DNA TGTGCCAGCAGCTTAGCAGACAGCCCTTACAATGAGCAGTTCTTC. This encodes CASSLADSPYNEQFF.

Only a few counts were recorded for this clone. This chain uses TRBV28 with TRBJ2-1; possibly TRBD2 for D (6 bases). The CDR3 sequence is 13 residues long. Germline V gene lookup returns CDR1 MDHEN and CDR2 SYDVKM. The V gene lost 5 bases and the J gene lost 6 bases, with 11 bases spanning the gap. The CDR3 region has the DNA TGTGCCAGCAGTCGGGCGGGGACCAATGAGCAGTTCTTC. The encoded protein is CASSRAGTNEQFF.

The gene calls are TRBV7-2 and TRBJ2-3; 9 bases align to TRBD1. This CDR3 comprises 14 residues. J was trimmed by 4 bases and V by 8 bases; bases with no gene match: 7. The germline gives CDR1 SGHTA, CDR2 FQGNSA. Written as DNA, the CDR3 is TGTGCCAGCGGCCAGGACAGGGGCGCAGATACGCAGTATTTT. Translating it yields CASGQDRGADTQYF. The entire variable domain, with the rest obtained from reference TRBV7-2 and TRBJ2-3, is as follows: GAGVSQSPSNKVTEKGKDVELRCDPISGHTALYWYRQSLGQGLEFLIYFQGNSAPDKSGLPSDRFSAERTGGSVSTLTIQRTQQEDSAVYLCASGQDRGADTQYFGPGTRLTVL.

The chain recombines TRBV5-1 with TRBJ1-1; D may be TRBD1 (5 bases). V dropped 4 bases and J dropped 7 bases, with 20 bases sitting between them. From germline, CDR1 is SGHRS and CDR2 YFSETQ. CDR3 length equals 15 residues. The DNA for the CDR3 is TGCGCCAGCAGCATGGACAAGGGAGGACGGGGTGAAGCTTTCTTT. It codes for CASSMDKGGRGEAFF.

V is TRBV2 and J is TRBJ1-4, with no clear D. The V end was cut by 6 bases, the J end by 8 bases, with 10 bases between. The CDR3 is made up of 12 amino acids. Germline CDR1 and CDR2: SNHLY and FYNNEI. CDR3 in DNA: TGTGCCAGCAGCCGGACTGACGAAAAACTGTTTTTT. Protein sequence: CASSRTDEKLFF.

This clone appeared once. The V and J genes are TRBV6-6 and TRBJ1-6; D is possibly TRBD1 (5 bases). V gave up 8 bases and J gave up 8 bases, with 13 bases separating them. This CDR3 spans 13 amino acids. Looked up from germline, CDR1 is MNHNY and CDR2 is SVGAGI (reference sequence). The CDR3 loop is CASGISGDSPLHF. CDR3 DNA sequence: TGTGCCAGCGGGATCTCGGGGGATTCACCCCTCCACTTT.

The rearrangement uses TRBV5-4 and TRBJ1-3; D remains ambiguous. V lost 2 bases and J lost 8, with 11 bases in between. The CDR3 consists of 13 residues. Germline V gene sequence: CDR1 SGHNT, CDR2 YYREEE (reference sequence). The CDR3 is CASSLRGLDTIYF. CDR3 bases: TGTGCCAGCAGCTTAAGAGGTCTGGACACCATATATTTT.

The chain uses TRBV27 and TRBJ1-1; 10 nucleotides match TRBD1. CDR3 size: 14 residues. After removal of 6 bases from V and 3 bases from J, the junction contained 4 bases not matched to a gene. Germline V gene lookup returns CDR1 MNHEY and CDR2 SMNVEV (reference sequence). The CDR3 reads CASRPGTGDTEAFF. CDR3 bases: TGTGCCAGCAGGCCCGGGACAGGGGACACTGAAGCTTTCTTT.

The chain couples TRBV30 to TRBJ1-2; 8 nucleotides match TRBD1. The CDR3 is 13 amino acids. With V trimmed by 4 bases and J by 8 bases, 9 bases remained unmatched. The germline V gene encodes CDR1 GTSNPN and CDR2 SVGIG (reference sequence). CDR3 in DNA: TGTGCCTGGACCGCAGGGGGCGGCTTAGGCTACACCTTC. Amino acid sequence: CAWTAGGGLGYTF. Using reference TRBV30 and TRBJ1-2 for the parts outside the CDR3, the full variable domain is SQTIHQWPATLVQPVGSPLSLECTVEGTSNPNLYWYRQAAGRGLQLLFYSVGIGQISSEVPQNLSASRPQDRQFILSSKKLLLSDSGFYLCAWTAGGGLGYTFGSGTRLTVV.